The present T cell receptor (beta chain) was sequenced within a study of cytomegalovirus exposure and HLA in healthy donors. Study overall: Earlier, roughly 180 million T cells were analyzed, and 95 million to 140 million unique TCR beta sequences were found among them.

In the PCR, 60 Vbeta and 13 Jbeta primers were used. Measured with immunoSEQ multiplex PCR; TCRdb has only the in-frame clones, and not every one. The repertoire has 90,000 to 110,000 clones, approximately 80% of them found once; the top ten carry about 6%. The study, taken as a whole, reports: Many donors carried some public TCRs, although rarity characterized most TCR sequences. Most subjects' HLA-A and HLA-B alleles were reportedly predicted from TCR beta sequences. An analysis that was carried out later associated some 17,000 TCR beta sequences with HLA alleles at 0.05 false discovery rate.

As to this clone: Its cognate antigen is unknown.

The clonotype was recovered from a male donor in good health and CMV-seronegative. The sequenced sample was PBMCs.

The CDR3 protein is CASNPGRNEQFF. The CDR3 coding sequence is TGTGCCAGCAACCCGGGAAGGAATGAGCAGTTCTTC. The chain joins TRBV28 to TRBJ2-1; D may be TRBD2 (5 bases). The ends were cut back, 7 bases at V and 7 bases at J, with 11 bases in the middle. CDR1 and CDR2 from the germline V gene are MDHEN and SYDVKM. CDR3 length: 12 residues.